This TCR beta chain derives from a study of blood T cell repertoires in COVID-19. Study background: PBMCs, B-cell-depleted T cells, or T cells provided the cDNA or gDNA that made up the material.

Participants were aged roughly 18 to 90 years, lived in over 20 US areas, and enrolled virtually. Clinical history reported by participants formed the basis on which cohorts were assigned. As handled by the study authors: Nucleated cell number was recorded as an estimate derived from reference gene primer amplification. Repertoires were generated with immunoSEQ multiplex PCR, while TCRdb's copy carries only in-frame clones and drops some. The V and J calls and clone size are taken from that table; D and trimming were inferred from the DNA. The data show around 320,000 clones, approximately 91% seen once. Material for sequencing was PBMCs or T cells enriched from blood (not recorded which). The sequence was collected from a woman in her twenties or thirties who had been exposed to COVID-19.

The CDR3 nucleotides read TGTGCCATCAAGGCTTCGCCGGGACAGGGCTCTTACATGAACACTGAAGCTTTCTTT. Protein sequence: CAIKASPGQGSYMNTEAFF. This chain connects TRBV10-3 to TRBJ1-1, with 9 bases identical to TRBD1. The CDR3 runs to 19 residues. CDR1 is ENHRY, CDR2 SYGVKD, per germline. The V segment lost 7 bases and the J segment 0 bases; nucleotides outside the gene matches: 18.